The entry below gives a single T cell receptor beta chain sequence along with its context. Per the original methods: Amplification of reference gene primers was used by the study to estimate nucleated cell counts. The method was immunoSEQ multiplex PCR; TCRdb's version includes in-frame clones alone and lacks a portion of them. Clone size and the V and J calls come from that table; the DNA yielded D and trimming. The sample consists of approximately 300,000 clones, 70% to 90% of them appearing once. This sample is part of a study of blood T cell repertoires in COVID-19. Whole-study context: T cells, B-cell-depleted T cells, or PBMCs supplied cDNA or gDNA.

The CDR3 runs to 15 residues. CDR1 is LGHDT and CDR2 is YNNKEL in the germline V gene (reference sequence). The junction had 7 bases not matched to a gene; V was cut back by 4 bases and J by 2 bases. Cohort 3 recovered donors had two negative PCRs, clearance, or symptom resolution. V and J are TRBV3-1 (or the pseudogene TRBV3-2) and TRBJ1-2, with 7 bases that match TRBD1. The sample taken for sequencing was PBMCs or T cells enriched from blood (not recorded which). This clonotype was sampled from a woman aged 25-40 years who had recovered from COVID-19. CDR3 residues: CASSPSTGSNYGYTF. The CDR3 DNA reads as TGTGCCAGCAGCCCTTCGACAGGGTCCAACTATGGCTACACCTTC.